These 5 T cell receptor beta chains were sequenced from one sample in a study of blood T cells in healthy people across ages. The authors ran a second PCR of about 6 to 11 cycles using a sample-barcoded 5' primer and a J-beta primer mix. MiXCR, run by TCRdb on the 5' RACE reads, gives a single entry per CDR3 protein. The sample lists 790,000 or so distinct CDR3 sequences, 45% to 70% occurring once. Sequenced material: blood. The origin of the receptors is a man aged 35 to 55 in good health.

This clonotype has more than one count but fewer than ten. The V call is TRBV20-1, the J call TRBJ1-5; 9 nucleotides align to TRBD1. Germline CDR1 and CDR2: DFQATT and SNEGSKA (reference sequence). The CDR3 runs 21 residues. V dropped 0 bases and J dropped 9; count of bases not matched to a gene: 27. CDR3 DNA: TGCAGTGCTAGAGAAAGAGGACAGGGGCTTGACTACGTGGGGAGAATCACGCCCCAGCATTTT. As protein: CSARERGQGLDYVGRITPQHF.

The chain has TRBV5-1 and TRBJ2-3, with D possibly being TRBD2 (7 bases). CDR3 length: 16 amino acids. From germline, CDR1 is SGHRS and CDR2 YFSETQ. Trimming stripped 4 bases from V and 5 bases from J, with 20 bases between. The CDR3 here is CASSHAGAGAQDTQYF. The CDR3 DNA reads as TGCGCCAGCAGCCACGCGGGGGCGGGGGCCCAAGATACGCAGTATTTT.

This clonotype was seen just once. This chain joins TRBV11-2 and TRBJ1-4; D is possibly TRBD1 (5 bases). The V and J ends lost 1 base and 4 bases respectively, with 10 bases between them. The germline gives CDR1 SGHAT, CDR2 FQNNGV. The CDR3 totals 15 residues. In nucleotides, the CDR3 is TGTGCCAGCAGCTTAGTGGTGGGGCTTAATGAAAAACTGTTTTTT. Protein: CASSLVVGLNEKLFF. The full variable domain, rest sourced from reference TRBV11-2 and TRBJ1-4, is EAGVAQSPRYKIIEKRQSVAFWCNPISGHATLYWYQQILGQGPKLLIQFQNNGVVDDSQLPKDRFSAERLKGVDSTLKIQPAKLEDSAVYLCASSLVVGLNEKLFFGSGTQLSVL.

V gene TRBV7-8 combines with J gene TRBJ2-4, with 7 bases that match TRBD1. J was trimmed by 6 bases and V by 5 bases; bases with no gene match: 10. This CDR3 region has 15 residues. Germline lookup yields CDR1 SGHVS and CDR2 FQNEAQ. CDR3 DNA: TGTGCCAGCAGCCCCAGGAAGGGACAGATAAACATTCAGTACTTC. Its translation is CASSPRKGQINIQYF.

This clonotype was found a few times. The rearrangement uses TRBV29-1 and TRBJ2-1; 7 bases are shared with TRBD1. The CDR3 loop spans 14 amino acids. Per the germline V gene, CDR1 is SQVTM and CDR2 is ANQGSEA. The trim removed 5 bases at V and 10 bases at J, leaving 14 bases unmatched. The CDR3 bases are TGCAGCGTTTTGACAGGGACGGGAATAGGGGAGCAGTTCTTC. Its translation is CSVLTGTGIGEQFF.